This TCR beta chain emerged from a study of CXCR3-negative and CXCR3-positive naive CD8 T cells (dated by TCRdb to about 2019). Concerning the study at large: In total, 130 million or so TRB reads were obtained, which works out to roughly 1.5 +/- 0.3 million reads per library. Naive subsets from about 5 donors and memory cells from 3 donors were included in the TRBV-TRBJ cluster analysis. Diversity and physicochemical repertoire analyses were performed on 11 donors pooled from two independent experiments. The paper as a whole reports these results and caveats: Freshly isolated PBMCs were used for most assays because CXCR3 expression partially decreased after cryopreservation. Compared with CXCR3-negative naive cells, CXCR3-positive naive cells had TRB CDR3s with higher hydrophobicity (lower Kidera factor 4), lower energy, and higher strength and volume indices. Because surface CD5, which has been linked to self-reactivity in mice, was comparable between naive subsets, TCR interaction strength was also inferred from TRB CDR3 physicochemical properties. Both naive subsets had comparably high repertoire diversity, while memory CD8+ T cells had much lower repertoire diversity. Similar TRBV-TRBJ usage was shown by naive CXCR3-negative and CXCR3-positive cells from the same donor, whereas distinct patterns were shown by memory cells.

Each CD8+ T cell subset was flow-sorted in triplicate, with fewer than 350,000 cells per subset placed directly into RLT lysis buffer. To keep memory contaminants out, a stringent definition of naive CD8+ T cells was applied: CD45RO-CCR7+CD27+CD95-. Peripheral blood mononuclear cells were isolated from buffy coats by standard density gradient centrifugation. A FACSAria III was used to flow-sort naive CXCR3-negative and CXCR3-positive CD8+ T cells. Total RNA was extracted from sorted cells using an RNeasy Mini Kit. CDR1 DFQATT and CDR2 SNEGSKA are derived from the germline V gene (reference sequence). Counted from cysteine to phenylalanine, this CDR3 has 15 amino acids. The DNA sequence is not available. Sequencing relied on a NextSeq 550. The Human TCR Profiling Kit (MiLaboratory) was used to prepare UMI-labeled 5' RACE TRB cDNA libraries. The full amount of extracted RNA was used for cDNA synthesis, and the full amount of resulting cDNA was used for PCR amplification. Libraries were prepared in parallel with an identical number of PCR cycles. Turning to the authors' computational methods: With a requirement of at least two reads per UMI, MIGEC and MiXCR extracted about 49,000 +/- 11,000 unique UMI-labeled TRB cDNA molecules per library. An average of around 40,000 +/- 10,000 functional in-frame TRB CDR3 nucleotide clonotypes without stop codons was found per library. After each sample was downsampled to 5000 UMI-labeled TRB molecules, VDJtools was used to calculate diversity metrics such as normalized Shannon-Wiener and Chao1. VDJtools was used to calculate clonotype-size-weighted physicochemical properties of the central five CDR3 residues, namely interaction energy, strength, volume and Kidera factor 4. Each entry corresponds to one CDR3 protein sequence from reads that TCRdb reprocessed, and DNA is not given. TCRdb, rather than the study authors, made the V and J calls. The sample's records list 41,000 or so distinct CDR3 sequences. The top ten hold around 1.9% of the sample.

Turning to this clonotype: Its antigen is not yet known.

Recombination linked TRBV20-1 to TRBJ2-7; lacking DNA, the TRBD1 call made by TCRdb goes unchecked. The specimen was naive CXCR3- CD8+ T cells from blood. The cell subset or site label, as the study defines it: CD45RO-CCR7+CD27+CD95- naive CD8+ T cells lacking CXCR3 (TNR3-). The clonotype originates from a human donor in good health. Some clones in this sample may be carry-over from other donors' samples. The CDR3 protein: CSARELAGASYEQYF.